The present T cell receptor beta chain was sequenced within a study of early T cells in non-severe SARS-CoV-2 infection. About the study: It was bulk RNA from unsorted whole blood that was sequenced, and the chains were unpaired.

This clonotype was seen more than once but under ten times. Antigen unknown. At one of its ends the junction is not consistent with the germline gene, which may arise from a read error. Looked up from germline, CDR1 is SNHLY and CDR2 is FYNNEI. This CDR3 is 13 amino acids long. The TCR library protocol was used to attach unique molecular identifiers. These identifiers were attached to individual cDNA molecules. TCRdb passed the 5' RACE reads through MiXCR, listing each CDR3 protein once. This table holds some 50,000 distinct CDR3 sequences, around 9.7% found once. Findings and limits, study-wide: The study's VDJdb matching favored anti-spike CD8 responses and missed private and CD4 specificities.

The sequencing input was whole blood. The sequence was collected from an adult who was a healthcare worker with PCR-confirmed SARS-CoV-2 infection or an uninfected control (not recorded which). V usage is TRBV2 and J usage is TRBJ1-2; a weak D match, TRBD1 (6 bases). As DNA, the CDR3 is TGTGCCAGCAGATACAGGGAAAACTCTGGCTACACCTTC. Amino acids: CASRYRENSGYTF. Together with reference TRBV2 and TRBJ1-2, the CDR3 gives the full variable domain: EPEVTQTPSHQVTQMGQEVILRCVPISNHLYFYWYRQILGQKVEFLVSFYNNEISEKSEIFDDQFSVERPDGSNFTLKIRSTKLEDSAMYFCASRYRENSGYTFGSGTRLTVV.